This T cell receptor (beta chain) derives from a study of beta chain features in type 1 diabetes. The CDR3 has 14 amino acids. The germline V gene has CDR1 GTSNPN and CDR2 SVGIG (reference sequence). With V trimmed by 4 bases and J by 7 bases, 11 bases remained unmatched. Heparinised blood was drawn once per donor, averaging approximately 100 mL. This clone was observed a handful of times. Its antigen is currently unknown. Findings of the study overall: In cDNA sequencing, cells with high TCR expression could be over-represented. The study notes PCR might favor shorter templates equally in patients and controls.

The whole isolated RNA underwent reverse transcription, so sequencing captured expressed TCRB transcripts. The method was immunoSEQ multiplex PCR; TCRdb's version includes in-frame clones alone and lacks a portion of them. In the table there are a few hundred thousand clones, around 20% of which are singletons. The sequenced sample consisted of naive CD4+ T cells from blood. V usage is TRBV30 and J usage is TRBJ2-7; 9 positions agree with TRBD1. This TCR came from a woman aged 18-29 years in good health. The CDR3 sequence: CAWKRRDRVTEQYF. In nucleotides, the CDR3 is TGTGCCTGGAAAAGACGGGACAGGGTTACTGAGCAGTACTTC.